These 16 T cell receptor beta chains were sequenced from one sample in a study of identical twins' blood T cells. TCRdb reprocessed the 5' RACE reads via MiXCR and lists one record per CDR3 protein. The table includes 300,000 to 400,000 distinct CDR3 sequences, roughly 27% detected once. Sequenced: PBMCs. Every receptor here comes from a woman between 18 and 49 years old in good health.

The chain recombines TRBV6-6 with TRBJ2-1, with D tentatively TRBD2 (5 bases). Germline CDR1 and CDR2: MNHNY and SVGAGI (reference sequence). This CDR3 is built from 16 residues. Trimming removed 6 bases at V and 1 base at J, with 16 bases between. CDR3 DNA sequence: TGTGCCAGCAGCTGGACTGTTCCTGCGTCCTACAATGAGCAGTTCTTC. Its protein is CASSWTVPASYNEQFF.

The chain joins TRBV20-1 to TRBJ2-2; 7 positions agree with TRBD1. This CDR3 has 14 amino acids. V lost 6 bases, J lost 6 bases, and 10 bases stayed unmatched. Looked up from germline, CDR1 is DFQATT and CDR2 is SNEGSKA (reference sequence). CDR3 residues: CSATQLGTAGELFF. CDR3 DNA: TGCAGTGCCACTCAATTAGGGACAGCCGGGGAGCTGTTTTTT.

This clonotype was observed a few times. The V call is TRBV29-1, the J call TRBJ1-1; D might be TRBD1 (5 bases). V lost 7 bases, J lost 0 bases, and 18 bases lay in between. Germline CDR1 and CDR2: SQVTM and ANQGSEA. The CDR3 contains 15 residues. This CDR3 is CSGGRGRYLNTEAFF. In DNA form, the CDR3 reads TGCAGCGGGGGGAGAGGGCGATACCTGAACACTGAAGCTTTCTTT.

The J gene is TRBJ1-2, the V gene TRBV7-9, with D hard to call. CDR3 length equals 13 residues. V was pared by 6 bases and J by 8 bases, with 16 bases between. Germline CDR1 and CDR2: SEHNR and FQNEAQ (reference sequence). The CDR3 loop reads CASSPLRMGGYTF. CDR3 bases: TGTGCCAGCAGTCCCCTCCGGATGGGGGGCTACACCTTC.

This clonotype was detected only a few times. The chain links TRBV10-2 to TRBJ1-6; no firm D call. The CDR3 length is 17 residues. Germline CDR1 reads WSHSY; CDR2 reads SAAADI. Deletions cut 3 bases from V and 9 bases from J, with 21 bases between. CDR3 bases: TGCGCCAGCAGTGATCTCGTTGGGATGTCGTTCGGTTCACCCCTCCACTTT. This translates into CASSDLVGMSFGSPLHF.

This clonotype was picked up many times. The genes are TRBV5-6 and TRBJ2-5; D is unclear. Germline loops: CDR1 SGHDT, CDR2 YYEEEE. The CDR3 length is 14 residues. Trimming removed 2 bases from V and 2 bases from J, with 10 bases in between. The CDR3 DNA sequence: TGTGCCAGCAGCTTCCGGGCCACACAAGAGACCCAGTACTTC. Residues: CASSFRATQETQYF.

This clonotype has only a few counts. V is TRBV6-5 and J is TRBJ1-5; D gene uncertain. V was clipped by 5 bases and J by 7 bases, with 18 bases between them. CDR3 length equals 15 residues. CDR1 is MNHEY and CDR2 is SVGAGI in the germline V gene. In nucleotides, the CDR3 is TGTGCCAGCAGTAACAGTGGGAAATCGGGGCAGCCCCAGCATTTT. As protein: CASSNSGKSGQPQHF.

This clonotype has more than one count but fewer than ten. The rearrangement uses TRBV6-2 or TRBV6-3 and TRBJ2-2; D ambiguous. The CDR3 runs 13 residues. V dropped 7 bases and J dropped 0 bases, with 6 bases sitting between them. Germline loops: CDR1 MNHEY, CDR2 SVGEGT. Here the CDR3 reads CASTKTNTGELFF. The DNA for the CDR3 is TGTGCCAGCACTAAAACGAACACCGGGGAGCTGTTTTTT.

As concerns this clonotype: A much larger clone sits a single nucleotide away, making a read error possible. The J gene is TRBJ1-2, the V gene TRBV12-3 or TRBV12-4; no clear D. This CDR3 region has 15 residues. V shed 3 bases and J shed 4 bases, with 15 bases lying between them. CDR3 amino acids: CASSLGQESLYGYTF. For the CDR3, the DNA is TGTGCCAGCAGTTTGGGTCAGGAGTCCCTCTATGGCTACACCTTC.

The chain recombines TRBV20-1 with TRBJ2-1; D gene unclear. Looked up from germline, CDR1 is DFQATT and CDR2 is SNEGSKA (reference sequence). V lost 3 bases and J 6 bases, leaving 12 bases between the germline ends. This CDR3 has 13 amino acids. DNA for the CDR3: TGCAGTGCTAGGGATGTAGCACGCAATGAGCAGTTCTTC. Its translation: CSARDVARNEQFF.

This clonotype was counted ten times or more. The V gene is TRBV12-3 or TRBV12-4, the J gene TRBJ1-1, with D possibly TRBD1 on 5 matching bases. The V gene lost 6 bases and the J gene lost 11 bases, with 22 bases spanning the gap. This CDR3 region has 14 residues. CDR3 DNA: TGTGCCAGCAGCCAATCCCAAGACAGTTCCCCGGCTTTCTTT. This sequence encodes CASSQSQDSSPAFF.

This chain connects TRBV7-9 to TRBJ2-3; D remains unclear. CDR1 is SEHNR, CDR2 FQNEAQ, per germline (reference sequence). The ends were cut back, 2 bases at V and 2 bases at J, with 11 bases in the middle. The CDR3 extends over 15 amino acids. The CDR3 nucleotides are TGTGCCAGCAGCTTACGTCCAGCCAACACAGATACGCAGTATTTT. This codes for CASSLRPANTDTQYF.

This clonotype has only a few counts. Mismatch with germline at one junction end may stem from a read error. V usage is TRBV27 and J usage is TRBJ2-1; 7 nucleotides agree with TRBD2. The germline V gene has CDR1 MNHEY and CDR2 SMNVEV (reference sequence). The CDR3 runs to 15 residues. The CDR3 sequence: CASRKGGSSYNGQFF. CDR3 bases: TGTGCCAGCAGGAAGGGCGGGAGCTCCTACAATGGGCAGTTCTTC.

The chain's CDR3 is CSARDHSNLGPSNVLTF. Written as DNA, the CDR3 is TGCAGTGCTAGAGACCACTCGAACCTAGGCCCCTCCAACGTCCTGACTTTC. The chain links TRBV20-1 to TRBJ2-6; no clear D. This CDR3 region has 17 residues. Trimming removed 0 bases at V and 8 bases at J, with 20 bases between. Per the germline V gene, CDR1 is DFQATT and CDR2 is SNEGSKA (reference sequence).

This clonotype came up a few times. The chain couples TRBV19 to TRBJ1-2; the match to TRBD1 covers 8 bases. Germline-derived CDR1 and CDR2 are LNHDA and SQIVND (reference sequence). The CDR3 is made up of 17 amino acids. The V and J ends lost 5 bases and 8 bases, in that order; junction bases with no gene match: 19. CDR3 DNA sequence: TGTGCCAGTAGTCCACCCCGGGACAGGCCAACGAAGAGGGGCTACACCTTC. Its translation: CASSPPRDRPTKRGYTF.

Comments on this clonotype: Just one base apart from a much larger clone, this may be a read error. The genes are TRBV29-1 and TRBJ2-2; a weak D match, TRBD1 (6 bases). The ends were cut back, 1 base at V and 4 bases at J, with 7 bases in the middle. There are 13 residues in the CDR3. The germline V gene has CDR1 SQVTM and CDR2 ANQGSEA. The CDR3 loop is CSVEGQATGELFF. CDR3 nucleotide sequence: TGCAGCGTTGAAGGACAGGCCACCGGGGAGCTGTTTTTT.